This T cell receptor beta chain is drawn from a study of blood T cell repertoires in COVID-19. Study details: T cells, B-cell-depleted T cells, or PBMCs provided the cDNA or gDNA that served as material.

V was cut by 4 bases and J by 7 bases, with 19 bases left in between. The CDR3 has 15 residues. The germline V gene encodes CDR1 MNHEY and CDR2 SMNVEV (reference sequence). Seattle-derived patients entered the study during active infection and were followed longitudinally. TCRdb's table, derived via immunoSEQ multiplex PCR, lists solely in-frame clones and lacks some. The table has some 200,000 clones, 85% to 95% seen once. Sequenced sample: peripheral blood. The chain uses TRBV27 and TRBJ1-2, with TRBD1 as a possible D gene (5 bases). The sequence came from a young man with COVID-19, enrolled during active disease. In DNA, the CDR3 is TGTGCCAGCAGTTCTGCCTGGGGGGGTGGTGTTGGCTACACCTTC. Translating gives CASSSAWGGGVGYTF.